The 27 T cell receptor beta chains reported below all come from one sample, sequenced in a study of T cell changes during pregnancy in multiple sclerosis. The method was immunoSEQ multiplex PCR; TCRdb's version includes in-frame clones alone and lacks a portion of them. The sample yields approximately 44,000 clones, 91% seen once. The material sequenced was CD4+ T cells from peripheral blood mononuclear cells, taken before pregnancy. These receptor sequences come from a female donor with multiple sclerosis, enrolled in a pregnancy study.

The rearrangement joins TRBV19 to TRBJ2-3; TRBD2 matches 12 bases. Germline-derived CDR1 and CDR2 are LNHDA and SQIVND (reference sequence). The CDR3 is 23 residues long. Trimming removed 3 bases from V and 0 bases from J; junction bases left unmatched: 22. The CDR3 nucleotides are TGTGCCAGTAGTATTATGGGACTAGCGGGCCGATGGGTCGGGTTAGCTAGCACAGATACGCAGTATTTT. Its translation is CASSIMGLAGRWVGLASTDTQYF.

V usage is TRBV10-3 and J usage is TRBJ2-7, with 7 bases fitting TRBD1. This CDR3 is built from 13 residues. V dropped 6 bases and J dropped 4; count of bases not matched to a gene: 6. Germline CDR1 and CDR2: ENHRY and SYGVKD. DNA of the CDR3: TGTGCCATCAGCGGCCGGGACAGTTACGAGCAGTACTTC. This gives the protein CAISGRDSYEQYF.

This clone was observed a few times. As DNA, the CDR3 is TGTGCCAGCAGTTACCTAGGAGGACAGTACACTGAAGCTTTCTTT. Amino acids: CASSYLGGQYTEAFF. The chain has TRBV6-5 and TRBJ1-1; D might be TRBD1 (6 bases). The germline CDR1 and CDR2 sequences are MNHEY and SVGAGI. This CDR3 is built from 15 residues. Trimming cost V 2 bases and J 3 bases, with 13 bases left between them.

Ten or more counts support this clone. This chain uses TRBV21-1 with TRBJ1-6; the D segment call TRBD1 is taken from the table without a DNA check. TRBV21-1 counts as a pseudogene. The CDR3 is made up of 13 amino acids. For the CDR3, the DNA is TGTGCCAGCAGCAGTTACCAGGCAATCCCCCTCCACTTT. It specifies CASSSYQAIPLHF.

The J gene is TRBJ2-4, the V gene TRBV4-1; the D is unclear. This CDR3 has 17 amino acids. Trimming stripped 1 base from V and 1 base from J, with 14 bases between. Per germline, CDR1 MGHRA and CDR2 YSYEKL. The DNA of the CDR3 is TGCGCCAGCAGCCAAGGCACCACGCCTAGGGCCAAAAACATTCAGTACTTC. Translating gives CASSQGTTPRAKNIQYF.

The chain employs TRBV11-2 and TRBJ2-2, with a possible D match to TRBD1 (5 bases). V was pared by 8 bases and J by 3 bases, with 19 bases between. CDR3 length equals 16 residues. The germline V gene encodes CDR1 SGHAT and CDR2 FQNNGV. The CDR3 here is CASRPESTGHTGELFF. CDR3 coding DNA: TGTGCCAGCCGCCCAGAGTCAACAGGCCACACCGGGGAGCTGTTTTTT.

This chain links TRBV5-1 with TRBJ2-5; 9 bases match TRBD2. This CDR3 region has 17 residues. J lost 1 base, V lost 3 bases, and 10 bases had no gene match. From germline, CDR1 is SGHRS and CDR2 YFSETQ. The CDR3 nucleotides read TGCGCCAGCAGCTGGGGGCTAGCGGGGAGAGGCCAAGAGACCCAGTACTTC. It encodes CASSWGLAGRGQETQYF.

Worth noting for this clone: The same CDR3 arises from other DNA sequences in this sample as well. CDR3 DNA: TGTGCCAGCAGTCCTACAGGGAACACTGAAGCTTTCTTT. Amino acid sequence: CASSPTGNTEAFF. The chain recombines TRBV6-5 with TRBJ1-1; D is perhaps TRBD1 (5 bases). Germline CDR1 is MNHEY and CDR2 is SVGAGI. Trimming left V 5 bases short and J 1 base short, with 8 bases between. The CDR3 totals 13 residues.

The chain links TRBV10-3 to TRBJ2-3; 7 bases are a match to TRBD2. The J segment lost 7 bases and the V segment lost 5 bases, leaving 9 bases of the junction unmatched. The CDR3 length is 14 residues. Germline values: CDR1 ENHRY, CDR2 SYGVKD. The CDR3 DNA sequence: TGTGCCATCAGTCGGGACTATCCTAAAAATACGCAGTATTTT. Protein sequence: CAISRDYPKNTQYF.

The genes are TRBV28 and TRBJ1-5, with TRBD1 as a possible D gene (6 bases). With 6 bases removed from V and 6 bases from J, the gap between germline ends came to 24 bases. CDR3 size: 17 residues. The germline CDR1 and CDR2 sequences are MDHEN and SYDVKM. In nucleotides, the CDR3 is TGTGCCAGCAGATTCACAGGGAGCAAACAACGTGGTCAGCCCCAGCATTTT. Its translation: CASRFTGSKQRGQPQHF.

V and J are TRBV19 and TRBJ1-4; unclear D gene. V lost 7 bases and J 4 bases, leaving 16 bases between the germline ends. The CDR3 consists of 15 residues. The V gene's germline CDR1 is LNHDA and CDR2 SQIVND (reference sequence). The CDR3 DNA reads TGTGCCAGTACCAAGGTAGCGGGAATTAATGAAAAACTGTTTTTT. It is translated as CASTKVAGINEKLFF.

This clone was counted between two and nine times. The chain is built from TRBV7-2 and TRBJ2-5; TRBD1 agrees at 10 bases. Germline loops: CDR1 SGHTA, CDR2 FQGNSA. The ends lost 4 bases at V and 4 bases at J; junction bases unmatched: 12. There are 17 residues in the CDR3. The CDR3 sequence is CASSSTPRTGGRETQYF. The CDR3 DNA reads TGTGCCAGCAGCTCAACTCCGCGGACAGGGGGGCGAGAGACCCAGTACTTC.

V and J are TRBV7-9 and TRBJ2-7; TRBD1 matches 7 bases. Germline V gene sequence: CDR1 SEHNR, CDR2 FQNEAQ (reference sequence). V shed 3 bases and J 2 bases; nucleotides not matched to a gene: 1. This CDR3 has 13 residues. The CDR3 region is CASSLTGTYEQYF. The CDR3 coding sequence is TGTGCCAGCAGCTTGACAGGGACCTACGAGCAGTACTTC.

V is TRBV9 and J is TRBJ1-4, with D possibly TRBD1 on 6 matching bases. V lost 4 bases and J 3 bases, leaving 13 bases between the germline ends. From germline, CDR1 is SGDLS and CDR2 YYNGEE. This CDR3 spans 15 amino acids. The CDR3 DNA follows: TGTGCCAGCAGCCCCCACAGGGTACCTAATGAAAAACTGTTTTTT. Its translation: CASSPHRVPNEKLFF.

J is TRBJ2-3 and V is TRBV11-1, with 9 bases that match TRBD1. Germline V gene data show CDR1 as SGHAT and CDR2 as FQDESV (reference sequence). The CDR3 has 17 amino acids. V shed 0 bases, J shed 4 bases, and the junction held 8 bases outside the gene matches. In DNA form, the CDR3 reads TGTGCCAGCAGCTTAGCCGTCGTACAGGGGGCCCCAGATACGCAGTATTTT. Its protein product is CASSLAVVQGAPDTQYF. The whole variable domain, remainder taken from reference TRBV11-1 and TRBJ2-3, is EAEVAQSPRYKITEKSQAVAFWCDPISGHATLYWYRQILGQGPELLVQFQDESVVDDSQLPKDRFSAERLKGVDSTLKIQPAELGDSAMYLCASSLAVVQGAPDTQYFGPGTRLTVL.

The chain recombines TRBV11-1 with TRBJ2-7; 8 bases align to TRBD1. The CDR3 sequence is 15 residues long. Germline V CDR1 and CDR2: SGHAT, FQDESV (reference sequence). After removal of 1 base from V and 2 bases from J, the junction contained 4 bases not matched to a gene. CDR3 bases: TGTGCCAGCAGCTTAGGAGACAGGGGTCCCTACGAGCAGTACTTC. Translating gives CASSLGDRGPYEQYF.

The rearrangement joins TRBV6-6 to TRBJ1-1; possibly TRBD1 for D (6 bases). Trimming took 7 bases from V and 4 from J, leaving 13 bases between them. The CDR3 spans 13 residues. The germline gives CDR1 MNHNY, CDR2 SVGAGI (reference sequence). The CDR3 here is CASNTKTGTEAFF. In nucleotides, the CDR3 is TGTGCCAGCAATACTAAGACAGGCACTGAAGCTTTCTTT.

This clone was seen once. The chain joins TRBV5-4 to TRBJ2-7; D gene ambiguous. CDR1 and CDR2 from the germline V gene are SGHNT and YYREEE (reference sequence). This CDR3 spans 13 amino acids. The ends were cut back, 4 bases at V and 3 bases at J, with 11 bases in the middle. The chain's CDR3 is CASSTPPGYEQYF. CDR3 nucleotide sequence: TGTGCCAGCAGCACGCCTCCAGGCTACGAGCAGTACTTC.

The V call is TRBV29-1, the J call TRBJ1-2; possible D gene TRBD1, 5 bases. Trimming pared 6 bases from V and 2 bases from J, leaving 16 bases between. The CDR3 runs to 14 residues. Germline V lookup: CDR1 SQVTM, CDR2 ANQGSEA. The CDR3 sequence is CSVRGGSKNYGYTF. As DNA, the CDR3 is TGCAGCGTGCGGGGGGGTTCTAAGAACTATGGCTACACCTTC.

The chain combines TRBV29-1 with TRBJ1-5, with a tentative D call TRBD1 (5 bases). The CDR3 sequence is 13 residues long. Germline-derived CDR1 and CDR2 are SQVTM and ANQGSEA. V shed 5 bases and J shed 3 bases, with 11 bases lying between them. Here the CDR3 DNA reads TGCAGCGTTCAGACAGCGCTCAATCAGCCCCAGCATTTT. It yields the protein CSVQTALNQPQHF.

This rearrangement joins TRBV28 to TRBJ1-4, with D tentatively TRBD1 (5 bases). The CDR3 has 15 amino acids. The germline CDR1 and CDR2 sequences are MDHEN and SYDVKM. V lost 5 bases, J lost 3 bases, and 13 bases lay in between. This CDR3 reads CASSPDSAPNEKLFF. CDR3 sequence (DNA): TGTGCCAGCAGTCCCGACAGCGCCCCTAATGAAAAACTGTTTTTT. The complete variable domain, with remaining parts taken from reference TRBV28 and TRBJ1-4, reads DVKVTQSSRYLVKRTGEKVFLECVQDMDHENMFWYRQDPGLGLRLIYFSYDVKMKEKGDIPEGYSVSREKKERFSLILESASTNQTSMYLCASSPDSAPNEKLFFGSGTQLSVL.

The chain is built from TRBV5-6 and TRBJ2-5; D possibly corresponds to TRBD1 (6 bases). The V end was cut by 1 base, the J end by 4 bases, with 14 bases between. The CDR3 loop spans 15 amino acids. CDR1 SGHDT and CDR2 YYEEEE come from the germline V gene. The CDR3 is CASSLWQGRGETQYF. In DNA form, the CDR3 reads TGTGCCAGCAGCTTGTGGCAGGGGCGCGGAGAGACCCAGTACTTC.

The rearrangement links TRBV6-4 to TRBJ2-7; 10 bases agree with TRBD1. CDR1 is MRHNA and CDR2 is SNTAGT in the germline V gene. V lost 6 bases and J lost 3; bases outside the gene matches: 2. The CDR3 consists of 13 residues. The CDR3 reads CASSRDRGYEQYF. Here the CDR3 DNA reads TGTGCCAGCAGCCGGGACAGGGGCTACGAGCAGTACTTC.

The CDR3 loop is CASGNGGRSSPLHF. CDR3 DNA: TGTGCCAGCGGAAATGGAGGCAGATCGTCACCCCTCCACTTT. The V call is TRBV9, the J call TRBJ1-6; no clear D gene. The CDR3 runs to 14 residues. Germline assignment: CDR1 SGDLS and CDR2 YYNGEE. The V end lost 7 bases, the J end lost 10 bases, and 18 bases lay between the germline ends.

The chain recombines TRBV19 with TRBJ1-5, with unresolved D. V gave up 7 bases and J gave up 4 bases, with 14 bases separating them. Germline CDR1 LNHDA, CDR2 SQIVND (reference sequence). The CDR3 loop spans 14 amino acids. The CDR3 sequence is CASIQRGRNQPQHF. CDR3 in DNA: TGTGCCAGTATCCAGCGAGGGAGGAATCAGCCCCAGCATTTT.

The rearrangement uses TRBV10-3 and TRBJ2-2, with D possibly TRBD2 on 6 matching bases. CDR3 size: 13 residues. Germline V lookup: CDR1 ENHRY, CDR2 SYGVKD. The V end lost 7 bases, the J end lost 5 bases, and 11 bases lay between the germline ends. In nucleotides, the CDR3 is TGTGCCATCAAAAAAGCGGGTACCGGGGAGCTGTTTTTT. It translates to CAIKKAGTGELFF.

The V call is TRBV5-6, the J call TRBJ1-2; a weak D match, TRBD1 (5 bases). Germline V CDR1 and CDR2: SGHDT, YYEEEE. The CDR3 totals 13 residues. With 2 bases removed from V and 7 bases from J, the gap between germline ends came to 12 bases. The CDR3 coding sequence is TGTGCCAGCAGCTTCACAGGAAGGGGTGGCTACACCTTC. Translating gives CASSFTGRGGYTF.